Below, one TCR beta chain is given with its context. This CDR3 is 15 amino acids long. Generated by immunoSEQ multiplex PCR, the TCRdb table keeps only in-frame clones and is missing some. The profile shows under 200,000 clones, roughly 86% of them singletons. This sample was included in a study of blood T cell repertoires in COVID-19. Study-level background: Samples taken during acute and convalescent COVID-19 were collected in the United States, Italy and Spain.

Material: peripheral blood. J is TRBJ1-4 and V is TRBV21-1; the table's D call of TRBD1 was not tested on the DNA. TRBV21-1 has pseudogene status. The TCR sequence derives from a man between 65 and 85 years old with acute or convalescent COVID-19. The CDR3 DNA reads as TGTGCCAGCAGCGCTTACACCCCAACTAATGAAAAACTGTTTTTT. Protein product: CASSAYTPTNEKLFF.